The 28 T cell receptor beta chains below come from one sample, sequenced in a study of blood T cell repertoires in COVID-19. TCRdb's table, derived via immunoSEQ multiplex PCR, lists solely in-frame clones and lacks some. The table shows 30,000 to 45,000 clones, with about 82% occurring only once. Sequencing input: peripheral blood. These receptors were obtained from a human donor in a cohort sampled during active COVID-19.

V is TRBV30 and J is TRBJ1-2, with TRBD1 matching over 7 bases. CDR1 is GTSNPN and CDR2 is SVGIG in the germline V gene (reference sequence). The CDR3 contains 11 residues. Trimming cost V 7 bases and J 4 bases; bases outside gene matches: 3. The CDR3 coding sequence is TGTGCCTCCAACAGGGGCTATGGCTACACCTTC. This gives the protein CASNRGYGYTF.

This chain connects TRBV9 to TRBJ1-1, with 7 nucleotides matching TRBD1. Germline V lookup: CDR1 SGDLS, CDR2 YYNGEE. J lost 0 bases, V lost 4 bases, and 9 bases had no gene match. This CDR3 contains 16 residues. As DNA, the CDR3 is TGTGCCAGCAGCCCATCAGGGGGTGACATGAACACTGAAGCTTTCTTT. Amino acids: CASSPSGGDMNTEAFF.

V is TRBV27 and J is TRBJ2-7; 9 bases map to TRBD2. The CDR3 totals 15 residues. The germline V gene encodes CDR1 MNHEY and CDR2 SMNVEV (reference sequence). The trim removed 3 bases at V and 4 bases at J, leaving 7 bases unmatched. CDR3 DNA sequence: TGTGCCAGCAGTTTGGAGCGGGGGGCATTTTACGAGCAGTACTTC. This codes for CASSLERGAFYEQYF.

The V call is TRBV7-2, the J call TRBJ1-2, with D possibly TRBD1 on 5 matching bases. The germline CDR1 and CDR2 sequences are SGHTA and FQGNSA. V was shortened by 2 bases and J by 4 bases, with 14 bases between the two germline ends. This CDR3 is built from 15 residues. CDR3 residues: CASSLTPGQIYGYTF. CDR3 sequence (DNA): TGTGCCAGCAGCTTAACCCCCGGACAAATCTATGGCTACACCTTC.

This CDR3 is CASSPGQGSGEQYF. In nucleotides, the CDR3 is TGCGCCAGCAGCCCAGGACAGGGTTCAGGCGAGCAGTACTTC. The chain employs TRBV5-1 and TRBJ2-7; 8 nucleotides match TRBD1. Unmatched junction bases numbered 9, after V lost 4 bases and J lost 6 bases. This CDR3 contains 14 residues. Per germline, CDR1 SGHRS and CDR2 YFSETQ.

The rearrangement uses TRBV3-1 (or the pseudogene TRBV3-2) and TRBJ1-4; D remains unclear. From germline, CDR1 is LGHDT and CDR2 YNNKEL (reference sequence). The length of the CDR3 is 14 residues. The germline V and J ends were trimmed by 6 bases and 1 base, with 9 bases remaining between them. CDR3 DNA: TGTGCCAGCAGTCAGGTTGGAACTAATGAAAAACTGTTTTTT. Translating it yields CASSQVGTNEKLFF.

This chain uses TRBV19 with TRBJ1-5; D possibly corresponds to TRBD1 (5 bases). The V gene lost 7 bases and the J gene lost 2 bases, with 15 bases spanning the gap. Germline V gene data show CDR1 as LNHDA and CDR2 as SQIVND (reference sequence). CDR3 size: 15 residues. CDR3 protein: CASMNQGSGNQPQHF. CDR3 bases: TGTGCCAGTATGAACCAGGGCTCGGGCAATCAGCCCCAGCATTTT. The full variable domain, rest sourced from reference TRBV19 and TRBJ1-5, is DGGITQSPKYLFRKEGQNVTLSCEQNLNHDAMYWYRQDPGQGLRLIYYSQIVNDFQKGDIAEGYSVSREKKESFPLTVTSAQKNPTAFYLCASMNQGSGNQPQHFGDGTRLSIL.

The chain has TRBV6-5 and TRBJ1-1; perhaps TRBD1 as D (6 bases). From germline, CDR1 is MNHEY and CDR2 SVGAGI. CDR3 length: 13 residues. The V end lost 6 bases, the J end lost 4 bases, and 12 bases lay between the germline ends. CDR3 in amino acids: CASRGGLSTEAFF. CDR3 sequence (DNA): TGTGCCAGCAGGGGGGGGCTCAGCACTGAAGCTTTCTTT.

This clone showed up just a few times. The CDR3 spells CASSVGQRGLGYGYTF. For the CDR3, the DNA is TGTGCCAGCAGCGTCGGACAGAGGGGGCTAGGCTATGGCTACACCTTC. The V gene is TRBV5-4, the J gene TRBJ1-2; 7 bases agree with TRBD1. V lost 4 bases to trimming and J lost 4 bases; unmatched junction nucleotides: 13. Per germline, CDR1 SGHNT and CDR2 YYREEE (reference sequence). This CDR3 is 16 amino acids long.

This clone was observed a few times. This sequence joins TRBV7-9 and TRBJ2-2; the D gene is possibly TRBD1 (6 bases). The CDR3 is made up of 14 amino acids. Trimming removed 4 bases at V and 8 bases at J, with 14 bases between. Germline V gene sequence: CDR1 SEHNR, CDR2 FQNEAQ (reference sequence). DNA for the CDR3: TGTGCCAGCAGCTGGTCACAGGGTAGAGGGGAGCTGTTTTTT. Translation gives CASSWSQGRGELFF.

The chain employs TRBV7-6 and TRBJ1-5; maybe TRBD1 (5 bases). The V gene lost 5 bases and the J gene lost 0 bases, with 17 bases spanning the gap. Germline-derived CDR1 and CDR2 are SGHVS and FNYEAQ. This CDR3 is built from 17 residues. In nucleotides, the CDR3 is TGTGCCAGCAGCCCGTCGCGGGGGTATGATAGCAATCAGCCCCAGCATTTT. Amino acid sequence: CASSPSRGYDSNQPQHF. The whole variable domain, remainder taken from reference TRBV7-6 and TRBJ1-5, is GAGVSQSPRYKVTKRGQDVALRCDPISGHVSLYWYRQALGQGPEFLTYFNYEAQQDKSGLPNDRFSAERPEGSISTLTIQRTEQRDSAMYRCASSPSRGYDSNQPQHFGDGTRLSIL.

The chain links TRBV6-4 to TRBJ1-2, with TRBD1 identical over 9 bases. The CDR3 loop spans 18 amino acids. V lost 0 bases to trimming and J lost 6 bases; unmatched junction nucleotides: 14. Germline V gene sequence: CDR1 MRHNA, CDR2 SNTAGT. CDR3 DNA sequence: TGTGCCAGCAGTGACTCTTTGGGCCCGGGACAGGGTCCTAATGGCTACACCTTC. Residues: CASSDSLGPGQGPNGYTF.

The chain combines TRBV4-2 with TRBJ1-2; 9 bases align to TRBD1. This CDR3 region has 14 residues. The germline V gene encodes CDR1 LGHNA and CDR2 YNFKEQ. After removal of 4 bases from V and 11 bases from J, the junction contained 11 bases not matched to a gene. The CDR3 DNA is TGTGCCAGCAGCCCCTTCCGGGACAGGGAATCATACACCTTC. Protein: CASSPFRDRESYTF.

The chain joins TRBV5-1 to TRBJ1-1; D is uncertain. Trimming took off 0 bases at V and 3 bases at J, with 6 bases between the two ends. Germline V gene data show CDR1 as SGHRS and CDR2 as YFSETQ. The CDR3 has 13 amino acids. DNA of the CDR3: TGCGCCAGCAGCTTGGGGACTTACACTGAAGCTTTCTTT. Protein: CASSLGTYTEAFF.

The J gene is TRBJ1-6, the V gene TRBV5-1; D call uncertain. The CDR3 has 14 amino acids. V lost 6 bases, J lost 9 bases, and 16 bases lay in between. Germline CDR1 SGHRS, CDR2 YFSETQ. The CDR3 loop is CASNYEGDSSPLHF. CDR3 nucleotide sequence: TGCGCCAGCAACTATGAGGGAGATAGTTCACCCCTCCACTTT.

This sequence joins TRBV5-1 and TRBJ2-2, with 12 bases identical to TRBD2. The CDR3 is 18 residues long. Germline loops: CDR1 SGHRS, CDR2 YFSETQ. V dropped 4 bases and J dropped 3; count of bases not matched to a gene: 10. The CDR3: CASSPLAGGPRDTGELFF. In DNA, the CDR3 is TGCGCCAGCAGCCCCCTAGCGGGGGGGCCCCGTGACACCGGGGAGCTGTTTTTT.

This chain links TRBV5-1 with TRBJ2-3, with 9 bases that match TRBD2. Germline loops: CDR1 SGHRS, CDR2 YFSETQ. Trimming at V came to 4 bases and at J to 0 bases, leaving 3 bases not matched to a gene. This CDR3 comprises 15 residues. CDR3 sequence (DNA): TGCGCCAGCAGCCTAGCGGGGCCTAGCACAGATACGCAGTATTTT. Its translation: CASSLAGPSTDTQYF.

This clone was detected only a few times. CDR3 bases: TGTGCCAGCAGCGTAGGGACAGGGGGGGTTCAGCCCCAGCATTTT. This encodes CASSVGTGGVQPQHF. The chain is built from TRBV9 and TRBJ1-5; the match to TRBD1 covers 10 bases. Germline CDR1 is SGDLS and CDR2 is YYNGEE. V was pared by 0 bases and J by 6 bases, with 3 bases of the junction left unmatched. This CDR3 spans 15 amino acids.

The V gene is TRBV18, the J gene TRBJ2-7; 9 bases are shared with TRBD1. J was trimmed by 4 bases and V by 2 bases; bases with no gene match: 3. The CDR3 has 14 amino acids. CDR1 is KGHSH, CDR2 LQKENI, per germline. As DNA, the CDR3 is TGTGCCAGCTCACCAGGACAGGGGACTTACGAGCAGTACTTC. Its protein is CASSPGQGTYEQYF.

V and J are TRBV12-3 or TRBV12-4 and TRBJ2-7; D possibly corresponds to TRBD1 (6 bases). V dropped 5 bases and J dropped 4 bases, with 12 bases sitting between them. This CDR3 region has 13 residues. The CDR3 DNA follows: TGTGCCAGCAGTCTTCAGGGGCTATACGAGCAGTACTTC. Translated: CASSLQGLYEQYF.

This clone occurred a few times. Other DNA sequences in this sample translate to the same CDR3. In nucleotides, the CDR3 is TGCGCCAGCAGCTTGGGACAGGGAGGCCATTCACCCCTCCACTTT. Its protein is CASSLGQGGHSPLHF. V gene TRBV5-1 combines with J gene TRBJ1-6, with 7 bases aligning to TRBD1. Germline CDR1 is SGHRS and CDR2 is YFSETQ. CDR3 length: 15 residues. V lost 0 bases to trimming and J lost 8 bases; unmatched junction nucleotides: 5.

The V gene is TRBV6-5, the J gene TRBJ1-2, with D tentatively TRBD1 (5 bases). CDR1 is MNHEY, CDR2 SVGAGI, per germline. Trimming took 1 base from V and 8 from J, leaving 14 bases between them. This CDR3 region has 14 residues. CDR3 in amino acids: CASSYFDRRAGYTF. The CDR3 bases are TGTGCCAGCAGTTACTTCGACAGACGAGCCGGCTACACCTTC.

The chain couples TRBV6-5 to TRBJ1-1; 9 bases are shared with TRBD1. V lost 6 bases to trimming and J lost 8 bases; unmatched junction nucleotides: 4. This CDR3 is built from 12 residues. From germline, CDR1 is MNHEY and CDR2 SVGAGI. CDR3 sequence reads: CASSRTGVEAFF. In nucleotides, the CDR3 is TGTGCCAGCAGCCGGACAGGGGTAGAAGCTTTCTTT.

This clone was observed a single time. The chain combines TRBV7-3 with TRBJ2-3; TRBD1 matches at 8 bases. The ends lost 4 bases at V and 2 bases at J; junction bases unmatched: 5. Per the germline V gene, CDR1 is SGHTA and CDR2 is FQGTGA. This CDR3 region has 15 residues. CDR3 sequence (DNA): TGTGCCAGCAGCTATGGACAGGGACCCACAGATACGCAGTATTTT. Translating gives CASSYGQGPTDTQYF.

The rearrangement joins TRBV2 to TRBJ2-6; a possible D gene is TRBD2 (6 bases). The CDR3 extends over 15 amino acids. The V end was cut by 6 bases, the J end by 1 base, with 10 bases between. Germline CDR1 reads SNHLY; CDR2 reads FYNNEI. In DNA, the CDR3 is TGTGCCAGCAGCGGGAGTTGGTCTGGGGCCAACGTCCTGACTTTC. It codes for CASSGSWSGANVLTF.

The genes are TRBV7-9 and TRBJ1-2, with D possibly TRBD1 on 6 matching bases. The V end was cut by 2 bases, the J end by 2 bases, with 9 bases between. This CDR3 region has 14 residues. CDR1 and CDR2 from the germline V gene are SEHNR and FQNEAQ (reference sequence). This CDR3 reads CASSLLGHNYGYTF. As DNA, the CDR3 is TGTGCCAGCAGCTTATTGGGACACAACTATGGCTACACCTTC. Combining the CDR3 with reference TRBV7-9 and TRBJ1-2 gives the whole variable domain DTGVSQNPRHKITKRGQNVTFRCDPISEHNRLYWYRQTLGQGPEFLTYFQNEAQLEKSRLLSDRFSAERPKGSFSTLEIQRTEQGDSAMYLCASSLLGHNYGYTFGSGTRLTVV.

V gene TRBV5-1 combines with J gene TRBJ1-2, with D perhaps TRBD1 (5 bases). Germline loops: CDR1 SGHRS, CDR2 YFSETQ. Trimming removed 5 bases from V and 0 bases from J, with 8 bases in between. The CDR3 runs 13 residues. The CDR3 loop reads CASRETANYGYTF. The DNA of the CDR3 is TGCGCCAGCAGGGAGACAGCTAACTATGGCTACACCTTC.

The chain is built from TRBV4-2 and TRBJ1-6, with D unclear. Between the trimmed V and J ends, which lost 3 bases and 8 bases, there was a span of 20 bases. Germline-derived CDR1 and CDR2 are LGHNA and YNFKEQ. The CDR3 contains 17 residues. The CDR3 DNA reads as TGTGCCAGCAGCCAGGGTTACCTAAAACGCGGGGATTCACCCCTCCACTTT. Residues: CASSQGYLKRGDSPLHF.